This record looks at one T cell receptor beta chain sequence and its context. Self-reported history from a screening survey and questionnaire set each donor's cohort. Generated by immunoSEQ multiplex PCR, the TCRdb table keeps only in-frame clones and is missing some. There are approximately 440,000 clones in the sample; roughly nine tenths occur only once, and around 0.7% lies in the top ten. This sample was taken from a study of blood T cell repertoires in COVID-19. Overall study context: From the United States, Italy and Spain came samples of acute and convalescent COVID-19. In each case, the material was cDNA or gDNA derived from T cells, B-cell-depleted T cells, or PBMCs.

Germline-derived CDR1 and CDR2 are LGHNT and FRNRAP. Trimming removed 1 base from V and 6 bases from J; junction bases left unmatched: 4. The CDR3 loop spans 16 amino acids. J is TRBJ1-6 and V is TRBV12-5; 9 bases fit TRBD1. This TCR derives from a woman under 30 who had recovered from COVID-19. The sequenced sample was PBMCs or T cells enriched from blood (not recorded which). CDR3 sequence reads: CASGLARDRANSPLHF. The CDR3 DNA follows: TGTGCTAGTGGTTTGGCACGGGACAGGGCTAATTCACCCCTCCACTTT.